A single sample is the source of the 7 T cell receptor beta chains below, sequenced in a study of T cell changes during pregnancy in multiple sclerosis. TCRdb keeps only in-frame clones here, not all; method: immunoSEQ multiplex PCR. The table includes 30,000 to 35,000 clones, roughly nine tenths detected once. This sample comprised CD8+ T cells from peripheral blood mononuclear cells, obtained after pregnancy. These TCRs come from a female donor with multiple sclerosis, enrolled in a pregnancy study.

The CDR3 loop reads CASLRDGGAGADTQYF. CDR3 DNA sequence: TGTGCCAGCCTCCGCGACGGGGGGGCCGGGGCGGATACGCAGTATTTT. This chain links TRBV2 with TRBJ2-3; 8 bases map to TRBD2. V shed 8 bases and J 6 bases; nucleotides not matched to a gene: 16. The CDR3 is made up of 16 amino acids. Germline CDR1 and CDR2: SNHLY and FYNNEI. The whole variable domain, remainder taken from reference TRBV2 and TRBJ2-3, is EPEVTQTPSHQVTQMGQEVILRCVPISNHLYFYWYRQILGQKVEFLVSFYNNEISEKSEIFDDQFSVERPDGSNFTLKIRSTKLEDSAMYFCASLRDGGAGADTQYFGPGTRLTVL.

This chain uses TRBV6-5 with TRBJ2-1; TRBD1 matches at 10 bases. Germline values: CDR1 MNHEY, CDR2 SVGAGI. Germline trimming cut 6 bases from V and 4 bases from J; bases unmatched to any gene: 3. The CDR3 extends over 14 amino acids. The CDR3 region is CASRGQGKYNEQFF. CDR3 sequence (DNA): TGTGCCAGCAGGGGACAGGGGAAGTACAATGAGCAGTTCTTC.

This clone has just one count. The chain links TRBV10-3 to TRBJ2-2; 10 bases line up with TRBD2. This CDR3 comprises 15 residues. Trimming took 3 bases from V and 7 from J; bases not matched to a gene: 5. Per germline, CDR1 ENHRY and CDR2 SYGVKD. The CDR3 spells CAISDQRGGFGELFF. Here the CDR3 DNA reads TGTGCCATCAGTGACCAGCGGGGGGGCTTCGGGGAGCTGTTTTTT.

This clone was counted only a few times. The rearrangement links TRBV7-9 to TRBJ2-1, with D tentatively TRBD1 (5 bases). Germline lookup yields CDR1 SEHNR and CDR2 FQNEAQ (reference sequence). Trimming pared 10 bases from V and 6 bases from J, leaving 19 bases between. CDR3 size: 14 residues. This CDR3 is CAMIQEAFINEQFF. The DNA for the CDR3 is TGTGCCATGATACAGGAAGCCTTTATCAATGAGCAGTTCTTC.

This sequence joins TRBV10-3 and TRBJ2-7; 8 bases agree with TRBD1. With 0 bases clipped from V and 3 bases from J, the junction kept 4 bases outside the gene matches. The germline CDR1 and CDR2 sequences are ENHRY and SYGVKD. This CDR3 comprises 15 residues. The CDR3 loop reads CAISESGTGVYEQYF. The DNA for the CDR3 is TGTGCCATCAGTGAGTCTGGGACAGGAGTCTACGAGCAGTACTTC.

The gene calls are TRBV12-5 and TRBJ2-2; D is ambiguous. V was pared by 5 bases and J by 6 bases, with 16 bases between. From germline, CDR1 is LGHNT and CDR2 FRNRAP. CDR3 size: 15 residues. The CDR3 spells CASGPPTFPAGELFF. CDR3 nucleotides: TGTGCTAGTGGTCCACCGACTTTCCCAGCCGGGGAGCTGTTTTTT.

CDR3 sequence reads: CASRGSWGQGFYEQYF. CDR3 sequence (DNA): TGTGCCAGCAGGGGGTCGTGGGGGCAGGGTTTCTACGAGCAGTACTTC. The genes are TRBV5-6 and TRBJ2-7; maybe TRBD1 (6 bases). There are 16 residues in the CDR3. The germline CDR1 and CDR2 sequences are SGHDT and YYEEEE. V lost 5 bases, J lost 3 bases, and 21 bases lay in between.